The sequence of this T cell receptor (beta chain) was determined in a study of shared clonotypes between healthy human individuals. Some clones are missing from TCRdb's copy, which holds only in-frame ones; the method was immunoSEQ multiplex PCR. The table has about 1,500,000 clones, roughly 96% seen once. Germline CDR1 MNHNS, CDR2 SASEGT. V shed 4 bases and J shed 1 base, with 11 bases lying between them. The CDR3 sequence is 14 residues long. The sequencing sample was made of naive CD4+ T cells sorted from blood. The subset here: CD45RA+ positively selected. V usage is TRBV6-1 and J usage is TRBJ2-7; no clear D gene. The TCR was taken from a man aged 25 to 40 in good health. The CDR3 region has the DNA TGTGCCAGCAGTGGAAGTACCAGGTCCTACGAGCAGTACTTC. Protein product: CASSGSTRSYEQYF.